This is a list of T cell receptor beta chains from one sample in a study of blood T cells in healthy people across ages. TCRdb analysed the 5' RACE reads with MiXCR anew, one entry per CDR3 protein. Among some 880,000 distinct CDR3 sequences, approximately 35% were seen once, and the ten largest hold about an eighth. The sequencing input was blood. Receptors were obtained from a young man in good health. Both conserved end residues are part of each CDR3. A D gene is named only where the DNA matches it firmly. Size tells how often a clone was seen (once, few, many) or the class of an expanded clone, and some rows leave it out.

abundance	v_gene	d_gene	j_gene	CDR3aa	CDR3nt
NA	TRBV7-2	TRBD1	TRBJ1-2	CASSPYRGMGSDYGYTF	TGTGCCAGCAGCCCCTACAGGGGGATGGGTTCGGACTATGGCTACACCTTC
many	TRBV5-1	NA	TRBJ2-1	CASRRDIGDEQFF	TGCGCCAGCCGACGGGACATAGGGGATGAGCAGTTCTTC
few	TRBV12-3/TRBV12-4	NA	TRBJ2-3	CASSFSLDGTDTQYF	TGTGCCAGCAGTTTCAGTCTAGACGGCACAGATACGCAGTATTTT
NA	TRBV6-2/TRBV6-3	NA	TRBJ2-1	CASSYSRRGASYNEQFF	TGTGCCAGCAGTTACTCGAGGCGGGGCGCCTCCTACAATGAGCAGTTCTTC
few	TRBV28	NA	TRBJ2-6	CASTTGGQDSGANVLTF	TGTGCCAGCACAACCGGGGGTCAGGACTCTGGGGCCAACGTCCTGACTTTC
NA	TRBV5-1	TRBD1	TRBJ1-1	CASSGTGVNTEAFF	TGCGCCAGCAGCGGGACAGGGGTGAACACTGAAGCTTTCTTT
few	TRBV29-1	NA	TRBJ1-1	CSVEGTLGNTEAFF	TGCAGCGTTGAGGGGACCCTTGGGAACACTGAAGCTTTCTTT
few	TRBV7-2	NA	TRBJ1-4	CASSRQDIATNEKLFF	TGTGCCAGCAGCCGTCAAGACATTGCAACTAATGAAAAACTGTTTTTT
few	TRBV20-1	NA	TRBJ2-7	CSASGFSYEQYF	TGCAGTGCTAGTGGCTTCTCCTACGAGCAGTACTTC
NA	TRBV3-1	TRBD2	TRBJ2-3	CASSQDRVVAGDTQYF	TGTGCCAGCAGCCAAGATCGGGTAGTAGCGGGAGATACGCAGTATTTT
many	TRBV12-3/TRBV12-4	NA	TRBJ1-4	CASSLSRTNEKLFF	TGTGCCAGCAGTTTGAGTCGGACTAATGAAAAACTGTTTTTT
few	TRBV7-6	NA	TRBJ1-2	CASSLEAGASYGYTF	TGTGCCAGCAGCTTAGAGGCGGGGGCTTCCTATGGCTACACCTTC
NA	TRBV10-3	TRBD1	TRBJ1-1	CAIREDRYTEAFF	TGTGCCATCAGGGAGGACAGGTACACTGAAGCTTTCTTT
NA	TRBV12-3/TRBV12-4	NA	TRBJ1-2	CASSAGTPYGYTF	TGTGCCAGCAGCGCCGGGACCCCATATGGCTACACCTTC
many	TRBV6-6	NA	TRBJ2-7	CASSYREQYF	TGTGCCAGCAGTTATCGAGAGCAGTACTTC
few	TRBV7-2	TRBD1	TRBJ2-7	CASSLIRDRGAEQYF	TGTGCCAGCAGCTTGATTCGGGACAGGGGAGCCGAGCAGTACTTC
NA	TRBV5-1	TRBD1	TRBJ2-1	CASGDRVGNEQFF	TGCGCCAGCGGGGACAGGGTGGGCAATGAGCAGTTCTTC
NA	TRBV30	NA	TRBJ2-1	CAGSVGHEQFF	TGTGCCGGGAGTGTCGGACATGAGCAGTTCTTC
NA	TRBV29-1	NA	TRBJ1-1	CSVGSDRTEAFF	TGCAGCGTGGGAAGCGACAGGACTGAAGCTTTCTTT
few	TRBV24-1	NA	TRBJ2-2	CASDRNTGELFF	TGTGCCAGTGACAGGAACACCGGGGAGCTGTTTTTT
NA	TRBV3-1	NA	TRBJ1-1	CASNTPRGGNTEAFF	TGTGCCAGCAACACGCCACGAGGGGGGAACACTGAAGCTTTCTTT
NA	TRBV13	TRBD2	TRBJ2-5	CASSPGLAVYQETQYF	TGTGCCAGCAGCCCCGGACTAGCGGTGTACCAAGAGACCCAGTACTTC
NA	TRBV7-2	TRBD1	TRBJ1-5	CASSSGQGARSQPQHF	TGTGCCAGCAGCTCGGGACAGGGGGCGCGGAGTCAGCCCCAGCATTTT
NA	TRBV5-1	NA	TRBJ1-1	CASSFSVSKHTEAFF	TGCGCCAGCAGCTTCTCGGTTTCGAAACACACTGAAGCTTTCTTT
few	TRBV20-1	TRBD2	TRBJ2-3	CSASWSGGAVDTQYF	TGCAGTGCTTCGTGGAGCGGGGGGGCGGTAGATACGCAGTATTTT
once	TRBV9	TRBD2	TRBJ2-5	CASSSSGGGQETQYF	TGTGCCAGCAGCTCCAGCGGGGGTGGTCAAGAGACCCAGTACTTC
NA	TRBV7-2	TRBD1	TRBJ1-1	CASSLEGTGENTEAFF	TGTGCCAGCAGCTTAGAAGGGACAGGGGAGAACACTGAAGCTTTCTTT
few	TRBV3-1	NA	TRBJ2-3	CASSSMDTQYF	TGTGCCAGCAGTTCGATGGATACGCAGTATTTT
many	TRBV12-3/TRBV12-4	NA	TRBJ2-1	CASTPPGAYNEQFF	TGTGCCAGCACTCCCCCCGGGGCGTACAATGAGCAGTTCTTC
many	TRBV6-6	NA	TRBJ2-5	CASSYSSETQYF	TGTGCCAGCAGTTACTCGTCCGAGACCCAGTACTTC
NA	TRBV10-3	NA	TRBJ1-3	CAISGQRTNSGNTIYF	TGTGCCATCAGTGGTCAACGGACTAACTCTGGAAACACCATATATTTT
NA	TRBV27	NA	TRBJ2-1	CASGSSGLYNEQFF	TGTGCCAGCGGGTCTTCGGGACTGTACAATGAGCAGTTCTTC
NA	TRBV20-1	NA	TRBJ2-7	CSASLRSSYNEQYF	TGCAGTGCTAGCCTCAGGAGCTCCTACAATGAGCAGTACTTC
NA	TRBV27	NA	TRBJ1-2	CASSPGGYYSGYTF	TGTGCCAGCAGTCCCGGAGGGTACTACTCTGGCTACACCTTC
few	TRBV20-1	NA	TRBJ2-1	CSARGQLLYNEQFF	TGCAGTGCTAGAGGCCAGCTGCTGTACAATGAGCAGTTCTTC
many	TRBV4-3	NA	TRBJ2-1	CASSQDLTGLGPRQKGFF	TGCGCCAGCAGCCAAGACCTCACAGGGTTGGGGCCAAGGCAAAAAGGGTTCTTC
few	TRBV7-9	NA	TRBJ1-1	CASSFPSRGRLNTEAFF	TGTGCCAGCAGCTTCCCCTCCAGGGGCCGCCTGAACACTGAAGCTTTCTTT
NA	TRBV20-1	TRBD1	TRBJ2-7	CSAIGDRAYEQYF	TGCAGTGCTATCGGGGACAGGGCCTACGAGCAGTACTTC
NA	TRBV11-2	NA	TRBJ1-2	CASSSIRERGRRYGYTF	TGTGCCAGCAGCTCCATAAGGGAACGGGGAAGGCGATATGGCTACACCTTC
few	TRBV7-9	NA	TRBJ1-2	CASSLPSGGGYGYTF	TGTGCCAGCAGCTTGCCGTCCGGGGGAGGCTATGGCTACACCTTC
few	TRBV12-3/TRBV12-4	NA	TRBJ2-2	CASIRSPNTGELFF	TGTGCCAGCATAAGGTCACCTAACACCGGGGAGCTGTTTTTT
few	TRBV7-2	TRBD2	TRBJ2-3	CASTQSGTSGGARADTQYF	TGTGCCAGCACCCAATCGGGGACTAGCGGGGGGGCCAGGGCAGATACGCAGTATTTT
many	TRBV20-1	NA	TRBJ2-1	CSAASTRNNEQFF	TGCAGTGCTGCCTCGACCAGAAACAATGAGCAGTTCTTC
few	TRBV30	TRBD1	TRBJ2-7	CAWKPYRGQPLNYEQYF	TGTGCCTGGAAACCCTACCGGGGACAGCCTTTAAACTACGAGCAGTACTTC
NA	TRBV4-3	NA	TRBJ1-1	CASSQELARRTEAFF	TGCGCCAGCAGCCAAGAGTTGGCCCGACGAACTGAAGCTTTCTTT
NA	TRBV20-1	NA	TRBJ1-4	CSARTVATNEKLFF	TGCAGTGCTAGGACGGTTGCAACTAATGAAAAACTGTTTTTT
NA	TRBV4-3	NA	TRBJ1-2	CASSHAGGTAYGYTF	TGCGCCAGCAGCCATGCCGGCGGGACGGCCTATGGCTACACCTTC
NA	TRBV15	NA	TRBJ1-1	CATSRGGIAEAFF	TGTGCCACCAGCAGAGGGGGCATCGCTGAAGCTTTCTTT
few	TRBV12-3/TRBV12-4	NA	TRBJ2-3	CASSWDLDTQYF	TGTGCCAGCAGTTGGGACCTGGATACGCAGTATTTT
few	TRBV9	NA	TRBJ1-4	CASSKPGTDNEKLFF	TGTGCCAGCAGCAAACCCGGGACGGATAATGAAAAACTGTTTTTT
few	TRBV24-1	NA	TRBJ2-5	CATSDPRGTRTYEQYF	TGTGCCACCAGTGATCCCAGGGGGACTAGAACCTATGAGCAGTACTTC
once	TRBV20-1	NA	TRBJ1-1	CSANLPQQGTMNTEAFF	TGCAGTGCTAACCTCCCGCAACAGGGAACAATGAACACTGAAGCTTTCTTT
NA	TRBV7-9	TRBD2	TRBJ2-7	CASSSGTSGGALYNEQYF	TGTGCCAGCAGCTCCGGGACTAGCGGGGGGGCCTTGTACAATGAGCAGTACTTC
NA	TRBV9	TRBD2	TRBJ2-1	CASSALTSGAMLYNEQFF	TGTGCCAGCAGCGCCCTGACTAGCGGGGCTATGCTCTACAATGAGCAGTTCTTC
NA	TRBV30	TRBD1	TRBJ1-2	CAWEGQGAYGYTF	TGTGCCTGGGAAGGACAGGGGGCCTATGGCTACACCTTC